The entry below gives a single T cell receptor beta chain sequence along with its context. This entry is derived from a study of cytomegalovirus exposure and HLA in healthy donors. CDR1 and CDR2 (germline): SGHVS, FNYEAQ. This CDR3 region has 16 residues. Trimming pared 0 bases from V and 0 bases from J, leaving 11 bases between. Primers included in the PCR were 60 Vbeta and 13 Jbeta primers. This table comes from immunoSEQ multiplex PCR, and its TCRdb copy is limited to in-frame clones, with some not included. The sample contains 130,000 to 150,000 clones, 60% to 80% of which appear only once. Sequenced: PBMCs. This receptor was taken from a woman aged 50 to 60 in good health and CMV-seronegative. The chain uses TRBV7-6 and TRBJ1-1, with a possible D match to TRBD1 (6 bases). Here the CDR3 DNA reads TGTGCCAGCAGCTTAGCCTCCGCAGGGGTGAACACTGAAGCTTTCTTT. This gives the protein CASSLASAGVNTEAFF. The whole variable domain, filled in from reference TRBV7-6 and TRBJ1-1, reads GAGVSQSPRYKVTKRGQDVALRCDPISGHVSLYWYRQALGQGPEFLTYFNYEAQQDKSGLPNDRFSAERPEGSISTLTIQRTEQRDSAMYRCASSLASAGVNTEAFFGQGTRLTVV.